The clone carrying this T cell receptor (beta chain) was found a few times. Germline CDR1 and CDR2: MNHEY and SVGAGI. Between the trimmed V and J ends, which lost 3 bases and 4 bases, there was a span of 10 bases. The CDR3 is made up of 15 amino acids. Semi-nested PCR with Nested Universal Primer A followed constant-region reverse priming of full-length variable regions. TCRdb re-called the 5' RACE reads with MiXCR, one entry per CDR3 protein. The sample gives around 50,000 distinct CDR3 sequences, 25% to 30% of which show up once; roughly 3% is in the top ten. Memory CD4+ T cells were sorted as CD4+CD45RO+CD25- cells.

The chain combines TRBV6-5 with TRBJ2-6, with D unresolved. The sequence came from a female donor with breast cancer. Material: tumor-infiltrating memory CD4+ T cells sorted from the breast tumor. Subset specified: memory CD4+ T cells, CD4+CD45RO+CD25-. The CDR3 nucleotides read TGTGCCAGCAGTTATAGGGCTGGGGGGGCCAACGTCCTGACTTTC. Amino acid sequence: CASSYRAGGANVLTF.